This record looks at one T cell receptor (beta chain) sequence and its context. The entry originates in a study of Ad26.COV2.S vaccination and SARS-CoV-2 variants. CDR1 and CDR2 from the germline V gene are MNHEY and SMNVEV (reference sequence). The CDR3 extends over 13 amino acids. The V segment lost 7 bases and the J segment 10 bases; nucleotides outside the gene matches: 10. Treatment defined: some 20 received Ad26.COV2.S at low or high dose, single or two shots; 5 received placebo; per-sample allocation not given. On day 63 after the first injection, vaccine and placebo recipients gave samples. TCRdb's table, derived via immunoSEQ multiplex PCR, lists solely in-frame clones and lacks some. This table has about 320,000 clones, 70% to 90% appearing once.

Specimen: peripheral blood, collected in a trial of Ad26.COV2.S vaccine versus placebo. The chain carries TRBV27 and TRBJ2-1; 7 positions match TRBD2. This clonotype was sampled from a person between 18 and 60 years old who received the Ad26.COV2.S COVID-19 vaccine or a placebo. CDR3 DNA: TGTGCCAGCAAAACGACTAGCTTTCACGAGCAGTTCTTC. This encodes CASKTTSFHEQFF.